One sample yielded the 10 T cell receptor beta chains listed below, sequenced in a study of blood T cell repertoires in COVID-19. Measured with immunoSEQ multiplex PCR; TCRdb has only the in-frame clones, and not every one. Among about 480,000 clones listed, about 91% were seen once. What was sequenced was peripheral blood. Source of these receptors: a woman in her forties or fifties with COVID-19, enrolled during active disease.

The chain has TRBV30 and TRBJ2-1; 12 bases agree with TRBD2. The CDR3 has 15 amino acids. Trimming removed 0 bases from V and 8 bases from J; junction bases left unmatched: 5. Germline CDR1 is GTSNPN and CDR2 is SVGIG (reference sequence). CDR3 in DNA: TGTGCCTGGAGTGTAAGATCTAGCGGGGGGGATGAGCAGTTCTTC. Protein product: CAWSVRSSGGDEQFF. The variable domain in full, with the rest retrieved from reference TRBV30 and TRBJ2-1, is SQTIHQWPATLVQPVGSPLSLECTVEGTSNPNLYWYRQAAGRGLQLLFYSVGIGQISSEVPQNLSASRPQDRQFILSSKKLLLSDSGFYLCAWSVRSSGGDEQFFGPGTRLTVL.

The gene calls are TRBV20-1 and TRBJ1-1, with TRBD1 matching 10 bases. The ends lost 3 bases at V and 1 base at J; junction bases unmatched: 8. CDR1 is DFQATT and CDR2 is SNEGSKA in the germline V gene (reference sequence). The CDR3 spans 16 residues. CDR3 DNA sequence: TGCAGTGCTAGTGGTGACAGGGGGCGTCGGAACACTGAAGCTTTCTTT. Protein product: CSASGDRGRRNTEAFF.

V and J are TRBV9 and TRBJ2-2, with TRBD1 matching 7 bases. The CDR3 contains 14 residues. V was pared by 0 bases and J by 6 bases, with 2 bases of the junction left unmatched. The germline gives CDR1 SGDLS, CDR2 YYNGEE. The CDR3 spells CASSVDGTAGELFF. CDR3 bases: TGTGCCAGCAGCGTAGATGGGACAGCCGGGGAGCTGTTTTTT.

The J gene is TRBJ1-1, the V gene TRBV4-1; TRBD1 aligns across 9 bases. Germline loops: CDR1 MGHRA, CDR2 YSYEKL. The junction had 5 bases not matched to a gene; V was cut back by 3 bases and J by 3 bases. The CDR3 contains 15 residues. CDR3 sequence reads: CASSHDRGMDTEAFF. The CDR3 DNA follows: TGCGCCAGCAGCCACGACAGGGGGATGGACACTGAAGCTTTCTTT.

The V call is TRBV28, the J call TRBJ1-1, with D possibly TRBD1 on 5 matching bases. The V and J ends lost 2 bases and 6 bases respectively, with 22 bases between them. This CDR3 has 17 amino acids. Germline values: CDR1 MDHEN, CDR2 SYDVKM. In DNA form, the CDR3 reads TGTGCCAGCAGTTTACCGGCTTTGGGGGGAACTATCGCTGAAGCTTTCTTT. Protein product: CASSLPALGGTIAEAFF.

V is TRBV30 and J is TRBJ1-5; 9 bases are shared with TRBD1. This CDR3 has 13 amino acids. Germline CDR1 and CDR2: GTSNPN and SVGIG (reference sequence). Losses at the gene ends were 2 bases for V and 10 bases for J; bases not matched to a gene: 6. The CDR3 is CAWSRQGGGPQHF. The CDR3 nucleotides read TGTGCCTGGAGTCGACAGGGGGGTGGACCCCAGCATTTT.

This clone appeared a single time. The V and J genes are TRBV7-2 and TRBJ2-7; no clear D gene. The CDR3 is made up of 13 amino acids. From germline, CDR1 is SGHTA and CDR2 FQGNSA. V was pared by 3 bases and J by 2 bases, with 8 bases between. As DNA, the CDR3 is TGTGCCAGCAGCTTTGCTGTAGCCTACGAGCAGTACTTC. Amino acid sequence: CASSFAVAYEQYF. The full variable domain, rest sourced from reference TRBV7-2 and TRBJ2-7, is GAGVSQSPSNKVTEKGKDVELRCDPISGHTALYWYRQSLGQGLEFLIYFQGNSAPDKSGLPSDRFSAERTGGSVSTLTIQRTQQEDSAVYLCASSFAVAYEQYFGPGTRLTVT.

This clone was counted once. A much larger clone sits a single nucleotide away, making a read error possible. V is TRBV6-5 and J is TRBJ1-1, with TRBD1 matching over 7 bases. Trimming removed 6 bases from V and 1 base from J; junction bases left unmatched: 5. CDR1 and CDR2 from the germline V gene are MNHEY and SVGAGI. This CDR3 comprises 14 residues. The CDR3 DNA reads TGTGCCAGCAGCCGCGACAGGGCGAACACTGAAGCTTTCTTT. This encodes CASSRDRANTEAFF.

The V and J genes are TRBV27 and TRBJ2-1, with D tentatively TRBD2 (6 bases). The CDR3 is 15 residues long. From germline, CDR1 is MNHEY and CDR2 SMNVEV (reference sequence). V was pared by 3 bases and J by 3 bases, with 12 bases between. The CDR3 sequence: CASSLFVGGYNEQFF. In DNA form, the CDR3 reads TGTGCCAGCAGTTTGTTTGTGGGGGGCTACAATGAGCAGTTCTTC.

For the CDR3, the DNA is TGTGCCAGCATCGCCAGGGGGCCCACTGAAGCTTTCTTT. This translates into CASIARGPTEAFF. V usage is TRBV6-5 and J usage is TRBJ1-1; 8 bases match TRBD1. The CDR3 is made up of 13 amino acids. The V gene's germline CDR1 is MNHEY and CDR2 SVGAGI. Trimming cost V 7 bases and J 4 bases; bases outside gene matches: 5.